A single sample is the source of the 6 T cell receptor beta chains below, sequenced in a study of shared clonotypes between healthy human individuals. Using immunoSEQ multiplex PCR, the repertoire was profiled, and TCRdb retains in-frame clones only, with some absent. The sample shows around 1.4 million clones, 98% of them seen only once. The sample comprised naive CD4+ T cells sorted from blood. Subset: CD45RA+ positively selected. The source is a man between 25 and 39 years old in good health.

V and J are TRBV27 and TRBJ2-7; tentative D call: TRBD1 (5 bases). V was cut by 2 bases and J by 6 bases, with 17 bases left in between. The CDR3 loop spans 15 amino acids. Germline loops: CDR1 MNHEY, CDR2 SMNVEV (reference sequence). The CDR3, as DNA: TGTGCCAGCAGTTTACTCCAGGGTGGGCTCTCCGAGCAGTACTTC. Translation: CASSLLQGGLSEQYF.

The rearrangement joins TRBV7-2 to TRBJ2-2; 9 positions match TRBD1. The trim removed 5 bases at V and 8 bases at J, leaving 3 bases unmatched. The CDR3 is 13 amino acids. Germline CDR1 reads SGHTA; CDR2 reads FQGNSA. The CDR3 DNA reads as TGTGCCAGCAGCCGGGACAGGGAGGGGGAGCTGTTTTTT. Protein: CASSRDREGELFF.

The rearrangement joins TRBV27 to TRBJ2-2; D gene uncertain. CDR3 length: 13 residues. Germline loops: CDR1 MNHEY, CDR2 SMNVEV (reference sequence). Trimming took 6 bases from V and 3 from J, leaving 8 bases between them. Written as DNA, the CDR3 is TGTGCCAGCAGCTATGGGGACACCGGGGAGCTGTTTTTT. Amino acids: CASSYGDTGELFF.

The chain uses TRBV5-4 and TRBJ1-5; possible D gene TRBD1, 5 bases. The V gene lost 2 bases and the J gene lost 4 bases, with 10 bases spanning the gap. This CDR3 has 14 residues. CDR1 and CDR2 (germline): SGHNT, YYREEE (reference sequence). CDR3 amino acids: CASSFTGGNQPQHF. The CDR3 nucleotides read TGTGCCAGCAGCTTCACGGGGGGTAATCAGCCCCAGCATTTT.

The genes are TRBV25-1 and TRBJ1-3; 7 bases are a match to TRBD1. Germline V gene data show CDR1 as MGHDK and CDR2 as SYGVNS. This CDR3 comprises 16 residues. The trim removed 3 bases at V and 4 bases at J, leaving 9 bases unmatched. The CDR3 nucleotides are TGTGCCAGCAGTGATACCCGACAGGGTTCGGGAAACACCATATATTTT. This translates into CASSDTRQGSGNTIYF.

This clone was counted a few times. Additional DNA sequences in this sample encode the identical CDR3. The chain couples TRBV5-1 to TRBJ2-2; D gene uncertain. V was cut by 0 bases and J by 5 bases, with 5 bases left in between. The CDR3 has 13 residues. CDR1 and CDR2 from the germline V gene are SGHRS and YFSETQ. The CDR3 reads CASSLEATGELFF. In DNA, the CDR3 is TGCGCCAGCAGCTTGGAGGCTACCGGGGAGCTGTTTTTT.